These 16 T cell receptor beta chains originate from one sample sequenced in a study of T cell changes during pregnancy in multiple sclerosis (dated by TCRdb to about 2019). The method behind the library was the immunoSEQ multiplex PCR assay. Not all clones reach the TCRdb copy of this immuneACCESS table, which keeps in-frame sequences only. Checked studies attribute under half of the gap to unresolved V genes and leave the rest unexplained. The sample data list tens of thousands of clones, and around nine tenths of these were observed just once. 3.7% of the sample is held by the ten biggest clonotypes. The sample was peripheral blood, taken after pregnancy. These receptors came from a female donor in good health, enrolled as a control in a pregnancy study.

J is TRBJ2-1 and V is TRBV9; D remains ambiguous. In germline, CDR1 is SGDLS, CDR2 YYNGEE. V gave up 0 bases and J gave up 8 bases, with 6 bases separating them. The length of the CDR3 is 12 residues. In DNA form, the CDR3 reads TGTGCCAGCAGCGTAGCGGCGGATGAGCAGTTCTTC. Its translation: CASSVAADEQFF.

This CDR3 reads CASSLGGTDLREQYF. Here the CDR3 DNA reads TGTGCCAGCAGCCTAGGAGGGACGGACCTTAGAGAGCAGTACTTC. This chain links TRBV28 with TRBJ2-7; the D gene is possibly TRBD2 (6 bases). Germline V gene lookup returns CDR1 MDHEN and CDR2 SYDVKM. The CDR3 extends over 15 amino acids. V was trimmed by 6 bases and J by 7 bases, leaving 22 bases between them.

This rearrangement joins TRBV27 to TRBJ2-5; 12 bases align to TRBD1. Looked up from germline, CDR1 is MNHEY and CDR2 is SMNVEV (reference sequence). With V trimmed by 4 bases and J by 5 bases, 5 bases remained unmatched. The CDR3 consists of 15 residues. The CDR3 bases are TGTGCCAGCAGTTCCCCGGGACAGGGGGCCGAGACCCAGTACTTC. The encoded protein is CASSSPGQGAETQYF.

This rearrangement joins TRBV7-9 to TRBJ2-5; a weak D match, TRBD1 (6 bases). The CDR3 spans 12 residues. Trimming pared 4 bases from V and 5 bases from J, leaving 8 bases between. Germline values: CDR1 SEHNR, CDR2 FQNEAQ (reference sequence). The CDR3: CASSYRDETQYF. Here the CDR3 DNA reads TGTGCCAGCAGCTACAGGGACGAGACCCAGTACTTC.

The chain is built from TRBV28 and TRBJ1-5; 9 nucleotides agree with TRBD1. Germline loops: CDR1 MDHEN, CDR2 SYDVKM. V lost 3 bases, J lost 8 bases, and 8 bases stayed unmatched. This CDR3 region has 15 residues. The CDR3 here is CASSFRTGVVEPQHF. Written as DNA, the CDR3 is TGTGCCAGCAGTTTTAGGACAGGGGTTGTGGAGCCCCAGCATTTT.

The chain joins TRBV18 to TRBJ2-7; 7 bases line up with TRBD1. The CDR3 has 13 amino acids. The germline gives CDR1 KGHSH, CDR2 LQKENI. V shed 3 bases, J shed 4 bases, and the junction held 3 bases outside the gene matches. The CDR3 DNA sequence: TGTGCCAGCTCACCTCTGGGACAGTACGAGCAGTACTTC. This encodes CASSPLGQYEQYF. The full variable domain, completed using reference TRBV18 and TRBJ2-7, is NAGVMQNPRHLVRRRGQEARLRCSPMKGHSHVYWYRQLPEEGLKFMVYLQKENIIDESGMPKERFSAEFPKEGPSILRIQQVVRGDSAAYFCASSPLGQYEQYFGPGTRLTVT.

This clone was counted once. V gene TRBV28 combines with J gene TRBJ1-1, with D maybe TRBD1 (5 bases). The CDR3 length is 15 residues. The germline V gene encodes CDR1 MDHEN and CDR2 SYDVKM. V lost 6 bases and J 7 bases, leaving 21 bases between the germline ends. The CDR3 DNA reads TGTGCCAGCAGCCTCCCGGGGGGGGTACTCGGTGAAGCTTTCTTT. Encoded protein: CASSLPGGVLGEAFF.

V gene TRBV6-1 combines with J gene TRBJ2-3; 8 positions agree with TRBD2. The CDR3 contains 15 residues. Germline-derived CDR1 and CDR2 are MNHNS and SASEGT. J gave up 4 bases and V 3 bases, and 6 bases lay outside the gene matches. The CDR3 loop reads CASSEAGGGADTQYF. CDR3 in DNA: TGTGCCAGCAGTGAGGCGGGAGGCGGGGCAGATACGCAGTATTTT.

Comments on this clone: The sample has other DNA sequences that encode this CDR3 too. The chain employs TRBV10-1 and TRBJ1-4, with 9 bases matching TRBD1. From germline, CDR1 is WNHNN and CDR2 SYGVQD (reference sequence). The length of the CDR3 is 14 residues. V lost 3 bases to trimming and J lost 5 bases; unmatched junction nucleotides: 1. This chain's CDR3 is CASSDGTGNEKLFF. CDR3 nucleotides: TGCGCCAGCAGTGACGGGACAGGGAATGAAAAACTGTTTTTT.

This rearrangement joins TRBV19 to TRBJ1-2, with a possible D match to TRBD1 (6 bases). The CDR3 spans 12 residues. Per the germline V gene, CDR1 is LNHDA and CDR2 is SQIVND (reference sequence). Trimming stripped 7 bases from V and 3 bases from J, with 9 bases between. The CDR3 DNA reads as TGTGCCAGTAAACAGGGCCACTATGGCTACACCTTC. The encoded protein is CASKQGHYGYTF.

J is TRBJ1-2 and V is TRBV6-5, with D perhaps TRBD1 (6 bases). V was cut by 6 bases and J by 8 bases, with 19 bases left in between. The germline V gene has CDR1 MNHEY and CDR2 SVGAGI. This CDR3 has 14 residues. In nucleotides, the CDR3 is TGTGCCAGCAGGTACAACAGGGCCTCAGGAGGCTACACCTTC. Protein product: CASRYNRASGGYTF.

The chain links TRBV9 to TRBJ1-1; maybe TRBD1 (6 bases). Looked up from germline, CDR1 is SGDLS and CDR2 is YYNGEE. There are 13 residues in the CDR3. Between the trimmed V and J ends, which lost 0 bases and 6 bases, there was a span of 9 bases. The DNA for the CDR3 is TGTGCCAGCAGCGTAGGAGGGGGTGCTGAAGCTTTCTTT. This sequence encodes CASSVGGGAEAFF.

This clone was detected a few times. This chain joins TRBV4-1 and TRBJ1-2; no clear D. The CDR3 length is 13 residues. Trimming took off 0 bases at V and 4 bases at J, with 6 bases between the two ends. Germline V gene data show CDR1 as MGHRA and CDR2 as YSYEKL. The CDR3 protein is CASSQDSSYGYTF. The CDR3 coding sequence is TGCGCCAGCAGCCAAGACTCGAGCTATGGCTACACCTTC.

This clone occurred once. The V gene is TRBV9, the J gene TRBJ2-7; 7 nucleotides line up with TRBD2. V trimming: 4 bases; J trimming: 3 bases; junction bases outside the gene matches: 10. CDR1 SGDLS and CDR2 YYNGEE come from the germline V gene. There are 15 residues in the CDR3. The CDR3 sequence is CASSPSGSNDYEQYF. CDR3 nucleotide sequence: TGTGCCAGCAGCCCTAGCGGATCAAATGACTACGAGCAGTACTTC. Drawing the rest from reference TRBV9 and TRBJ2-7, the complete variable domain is DSGVTQTPKHLITATGQRVTLRCSPRSGDLSVYWYQQSLDQGLQFLIQYYNGEERAKGNILERFSAQQFPDLHSELNLSSLELGDSALYFCASSPSGSNDYEQYFGPGTRLTVT.

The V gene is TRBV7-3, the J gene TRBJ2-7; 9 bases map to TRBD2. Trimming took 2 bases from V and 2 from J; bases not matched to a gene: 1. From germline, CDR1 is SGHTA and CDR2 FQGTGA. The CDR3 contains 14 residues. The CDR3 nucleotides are TGTGCCAGCAGCTTATTAGCGGGAGCCTACGAGCAGTACTTC. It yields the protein CASSLLAGAYEQYF. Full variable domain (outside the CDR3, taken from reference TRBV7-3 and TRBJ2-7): GAGVSQTPSNKVTEKGKYVELRCDPISGHTALYWYRQSLGQGPEFLIYFQGTGAADDSGLPNDRFFAVRPEGSVSTLKIQRTERGDSAVYLCASSLLAGAYEQYFGPGTRLTVT.

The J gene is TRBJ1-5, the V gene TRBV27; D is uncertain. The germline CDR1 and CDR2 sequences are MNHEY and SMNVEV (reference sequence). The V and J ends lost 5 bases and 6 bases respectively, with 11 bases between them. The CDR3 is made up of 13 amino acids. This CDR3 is CASSESESQPQHF. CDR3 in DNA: TGTGCCAGCAGTGAGAGTGAGAGTCAGCCCCAGCATTTT.